A selection of T cell receptor beta chains follows, all from one sample in a study of T cell responses to AZD1222 COVID-19 vaccine. Assay: immunoSEQ multiplex PCR; the TCRdb copy retains only in-frame clones and omits some. Here the sample spans some 200,000 clones, approximately 91% being singletons. Sequenced material: peripheral blood, taken on day 0 of AZD1222 vaccination. These receptor sequences come from an adult in good health. The CDR3 runs from the conserved cysteine through the conserved F or W. The D gene is left open where the match is weak. For some rows the clone size is stated as once, few or many, or as a class when expanded; others skip it.

size: few; J: TRBJ2-7; D: NA; V: TRBV5-4; DNA: TGTGCCAGCAGCTTGGCACAGGCTCCCTACGAGCAGTACTTC; CDR3: CASSLAQAPYEQYF
size: NA; J: TRBJ1-1; D: NA; V: TRBV19; DNA: TGTGCCAGTAGTATAGTTGGGGGGTGGGGAGCCAACACTGAAGCTTTCTTT; CDR3: CASSIVGGWGANTEAFF
size: NA; J: TRBJ1-4; D: NA; V: TRBV30; DNA: TGTGCCTGGGCTGGACCCAACCGAGACTTTAATGAAAAACTGTTTTTT; CDR3: CAWAGPNRDFNEKLFF
size: NA; J: TRBJ1-2; D: NA; V: TRBV28; DNA: TGTGCCAGCAGGGGCGGGGGCTCGAACTATGGCTACACCTTC; CDR3: CASRGGGSNYGYTF
size: NA; J: TRBJ1-2; D: TRBD1; V: TRBV29-1; DNA: TGCAGCGCTTCATACAGGGGGACCAACTACACCTTC; CDR3: CSASYRGTNYTF
size: NA; J: TRBJ1-2; D: NA; V: TRBV18; DNA: TGTGCCAGCTCACCGGACAGTAACTATGGCTACACCTTC; CDR3: CASSPDSNYGYTF
size: NA; J: TRBJ2-3; D: TRBD2; V: TRBV2; DNA: TGTGCCAGCAAGGCTAGCGGTACAGATACGCAGTATTTT; CDR3: CASKASGTDTQYF
size: NA; J: TRBJ1-3; D: TRBD1; V: TRBV25-1; DNA: TGTGCCAGCAGTGACGGGGCAGGGGGCGGAAACACCATATATTTT; CDR3: CASSDGAGGGNTIYF
size: NA; J: TRBJ1-1; D: NA; V: TRBV2; DNA: TGTGCCAGCAGTGAGGGACCCTGGGACACTGAAGCTTTCTTT; CDR3: CASSEGPWDTEAFF
size: NA; J: TRBJ2-5; D: TRBD2; V: TRBV10-1; DNA: TGCGCCAGCGGGACTAGCGGGCCCGGGCTTTTAGAGACCCAGTACTTC; CDR3: CASGTSGPGLLETQYF
size: NA; J: TRBJ2-7; D: TRBD1; V: TRBV6-5; DNA: TGTGCCAGCAGTCCCGGGACAGGGGTAGTCGAGCAGTACTTC; CDR3: CASSPGTGVVEQYF
size: NA; J: TRBJ2-3; D: TRBD2; V: TRBV24-1; DNA: TGTGCCACCAGTGTCCAAATCCGGACTAGCGCAGATACGCAGTATTTT; CDR3: CATSVQIRTSADTQYF
size: NA; J: TRBJ2-1; D: NA; V: TRBV7-9; DNA: TGTGCCAGCAAATTCCGTCCACAGGGTGACGAGCAGTTCTTC; CDR3: CASKFRPQGDEQFF
size: NA; J: TRBJ1-4; D: NA; V: TRBV5-1; DNA: TGCGCCAGCAGCCCGCCGCAGGGATCTAATGAAAAACTGTTTTTT; CDR3: CASSPPQGSNEKLFF
size: NA; J: TRBJ2-7; D: NA; V: TRBV19; DNA: TGTGCCAGTAGCCCGGACCTCCACTCCTACGAGCAGTACTTC; CDR3: CASSPDLHSYEQYF
size: NA; J: TRBJ2-7; D: NA; V: TRBV28; DNA: TGTGCCAGCAGTTTAGGGGGGTCTGGCGAGCAGTACTTC; CDR3: CASSLGGSGEQYF
size: NA; J: TRBJ1-1; D: NA; V: TRBV2; DNA: TGTGCCAGCAGTGTCTATGGAGGCATGAACACTGAAGCTTTCTTT; CDR3: CASSVYGGMNTEAFF
size: NA; J: TRBJ1-1; D: NA; V: TRBV7-9; DNA: TGTGCCAGCAGCCTTGGACAGAACACTGAAGCTTTCTTT; CDR3: CASSLGQNTEAFF
size: once; J: TRBJ2-1; D: TRBD2; V: TRBV6-2/TRBV6-3; DNA: TGTGCCAGCAGTTATCCCCAGCTAGCGGGGGTAGGTAATGAGCAGTTCTTC; CDR3: CASSYPQLAGVGNEQFF
size: NA; J: TRBJ2-3; D: TRBD2; V: TRBV19; DNA: TGTGCCAGTAGTATTTGGCGGGGGGCCAGCACAGATACGCAGTATTTT; CDR3: CASSIWRGASTDTQYF
size: NA; J: TRBJ1-1; D: NA; V: TRBV5-4; DNA: TGTGCCAGCAGCTTGGTCCCAACCGACACTGAAGCTTTCTTT; CDR3: CASSLVPTDTEAFF
size: NA; J: TRBJ1-4; D: NA; V: TRBV7-2; DNA: TGTGCCAGCAGCTTAGGGGTATCTTCTGAAAAACTGTTTTTT; CDR3: CASSLGVSSEKLFF